These 32 T cell receptor beta chains were all obtained from the same sample, sequenced in a study of monozygotic twins with inflammatory bowel disease. TCRdb reprocessed the 5' RACE reads; each CDR3 protein has one entry and no DNA is given. This table holds over 130,000 distinct CDR3 sequences. The specimen was blood. Receptor source: a human donor with ulcerative colitis or Crohn's disease, or a healthy co-twin of an affected twin (not recorded which).

The genes are TRBV10-3 and TRBJ2-7; the D gene TCRdb calls, TRBD1, cannot be checked with no DNA. The CDR3 is 15 residues long. CDR1 and CDR2 (germline): ENHRY, SYGVKD. The CDR3 reads CAISRTGAGAYEQYF.

This chain connects TRBV6-2 or TRBV6-3 to TRBJ1-5. CDR1 is MNHEY, CDR2 SVGEGT, per germline. CDR3 length equals 16 residues. This CDR3 is CASSGFGQGHNQPQHF.

The chain combines TRBV30 with TRBJ1-1. Germline values: CDR1 GTSNPN, CDR2 SVGIG (reference sequence). The CDR3 loop spans 11 amino acids. The CDR3: CAWSSEGRAFF. The entire variable domain, with the rest obtained from reference TRBV30 and TRBJ1-1, is as follows: SQTIHQWPATLVQPVGSPLSLECTVEGTSNPNLYWYRQAAGRGLQLLFYSVGIGQISSEVPQNLSASRPQDRQFILSSKKLLLSDSGFYLCAWSSEGRAFFGQGTRLTVV.

This rearrangement joins TRBV3-1 to TRBJ2-7; TCRdb's D call of TRBD1 is untestable without DNA. CDR3 size: 13 residues. Germline CDR1 is LGHDT and CDR2 is YNNKEL (reference sequence). The CDR3 here is CASSPGRTYEQYF.

The chain's CDR3 is CARSRGLYEQYF. The chain combines TRBV7-7 with TRBJ2-7; TCRdb indicates TRBD1, and absent DNA this call remains unverified. Germline CDR1 and CDR2: SSHAT and FNYEAQ (reference sequence). There are 12 residues in the CDR3.

This chain joins TRBV3-1 and TRBJ2-1; TCRdb outputs TRBD1, but without DNA this stays unchecked. This CDR3 has 15 residues. CDR1 is LGHDT, CDR2 YNNKEL, per germline (reference sequence). CDR3 amino acids: CASSPRDRLYNEQFF.

This sequence joins TRBV7-2 and TRBJ2-3; the TRBD1 assignment by TCRdb is unverifiable without DNA. The CDR3 has 13 residues. Per germline, CDR1 SGHTA and CDR2 FQGNSA. CDR3 sequence reads: CASSYNTGDTQYF.

The chain uses TRBV20-1 and TRBJ2-7. From germline, CDR1 is DFQATT and CDR2 SNEGSKA (reference sequence). The CDR3 length is 16 residues. CDR3 region: CSARDLTDRSLWEQYF.

This chain connects TRBV4-1 to TRBJ2-1; TCRdb proposes TRBD1, but this gene call is untestable without DNA. The CDR3 consists of 20 residues. Germline CDR1 and CDR2: MGHRA and YSYEKL. The CDR3 protein is CASSQDPDRRLGWSYNEQFF.

V and J are TRBV5-1 and TRBJ2-7. Germline loops: CDR1 SGHRS, CDR2 YFSETQ. CDR3 length: 14 amino acids. CDR3 region: CASSPQKVVYEQYF. The full variable domain, in which reference TRBV5-1 and TRBJ2-7 provide the parts outside the CDR3, is KAGVTQTPRYLIKTRGQQVTLSCSPISGHRSVSWYQQTPGQGLQFLFEYFSETQRNKGNFPGRFSGRQFSNSRSEMNVSTLELGDSALYLCASSPQKVVYEQYFGPGTRLTVT.

The rearrangement links TRBV7-2 to TRBJ2-5; TCRdb designates TRBD1, a call that cannot be tested without DNA. There are 16 residues in the CDR3. Germline CDR1 SGHTA, CDR2 FQGNSA. CDR3 sequence: CASSLGVGGIAETQYF.

This rearrangement joins TRBV4-1 to TRBJ1-6. Germline-derived CDR1 and CDR2 are MGHRA and YSYEKL. This CDR3 has 17 amino acids. The CDR3 region is CASSQDPPGTYNSPLHF.

The V call is TRBV6-1, the J call TRBJ2-5; no DNA is available, so the TRBD1 call from TCRdb remains unchecked. Germline CDR1 MNHNS, CDR2 SASEGT. CDR3 size: 15 residues. CDR3 region: CASRPGALYQETQYF.

The chain is built from TRBV27 and TRBJ2-1; the D call from TCRdb, TRBD1, cannot be confirmed without DNA. In germline, CDR1 is MNHEY, CDR2 SMNVEV (reference sequence). The CDR3 extends over 15 amino acids. The CDR3 protein is CASRLSGGDYNEQFF.

The rearrangement uses TRBV20-1 and TRBJ2-7; TCRdb designates TRBD2, a call that cannot be tested without DNA. Germline V lookup: CDR1 DFQATT, CDR2 SNEGSKA (reference sequence). The CDR3 runs 16 residues. Here the CDR3 reads CSATPISGGHKYEQYF.

V and J are TRBV6-6 and TRBJ1-4. The length of the CDR3 is 11 residues. Germline V gene lookup returns CDR1 MNHNY and CDR2 SVGAGI (reference sequence). CDR3 sequence reads: CASSDGEKLFF.

The gene calls are TRBV5-1 and TRBJ2-7; TCRdb's D gene call, TRBD1, goes unchecked for lack of DNA. Germline V gene lookup returns CDR1 SGHRS and CDR2 YFSETQ. The CDR3 covers 14 residues. The CDR3 loop is CASSGTGTSYEQYF.

This chain connects TRBV19 to TRBJ1-6; TCRdb designates TRBD1, a call that cannot be tested without DNA. This CDR3 spans 18 amino acids. Germline CDR1 and CDR2: LNHDA and SQIVND (reference sequence). The CDR3 region is CASSISGQGASLNSPLHF.

The chain couples TRBV20-1 to TRBJ2-7; there is no DNA to check the TCRdb D call of TRBD1. CDR3 size: 13 residues. Germline lookup yields CDR1 DFQATT and CDR2 SNEGSKA (reference sequence). The CDR3 reads CSARVPGNYEQYF.

The chain joins TRBV11-2 to TRBJ2-1; TCRdb picks TRBD2, but there is no DNA to check that call. The CDR3 contains 19 residues. In germline, CDR1 is SGHAT, CDR2 FQNNGV. This CDR3 is CASSRLGSGGAGTYNEQFF.

The chain employs TRBV5-1 and TRBJ2-7; TCRdb lists TRBD1, though no DNA is available to test this call. The CDR3 loop spans 14 amino acids. Germline V gene lookup returns CDR1 SGHRS and CDR2 YFSETQ. CDR3 amino acids: CASSPDRPIYEQYF. The entire variable domain, with the rest obtained from reference TRBV5-1 and TRBJ2-7, is as follows: KAGVTQTPRYLIKTRGQQVTLSCSPISGHRSVSWYQQTPGQGLQFLFEYFSETQRNKGNFPGRFSGRQFSNSRSEMNVSTLELGDSALYLCASSPDRPIYEQYFGPGTRLTVT.

The V and J genes are TRBV7-3 and TRBJ2-6; there is no DNA to check the TCRdb D call of TRBD1. The CDR3 runs to 17 residues. The germline V gene encodes CDR1 SGHTA and CDR2 FQGTGA. This chain's CDR3 is CASSLTIWGTGANVLTF.

V gene TRBV7-3 combines with J gene TRBJ2-1; TCRdb proposes TRBD2, but this gene call is untestable without DNA. CDR3 length: 15 amino acids. In germline, CDR1 is SGHTA, CDR2 FQGTGA. CDR3 sequence: CASSGTSGNYNEQFF.

This sequence joins TRBV5-1 and TRBJ2-3. The CDR3 sequence is 12 residues long. The V gene's germline CDR1 is SGHRS and CDR2 YFSETQ. The CDR3 here is CASIKVTDTQYF.

The rearrangement links TRBV6-2 or TRBV6-3 to TRBJ2-4; the TRBD1 assignment by TCRdb is unverifiable without DNA. This CDR3 is 16 amino acids long. From germline, CDR1 is MNHEY and CDR2 SVGEGT. CDR3 residues: CASRPRTGQAKNIQYF.

This sequence joins TRBV7-2 and TRBJ2-7; TCRdb names TRBD1, which stays unverified in the absence of DNA. From germline, CDR1 is SGHTA and CDR2 FQGNSA. The CDR3 is made up of 17 amino acids. The chain's CDR3 is CASSLVIGGRYAGGQYF.

CDR3: CATSDFGGNYNEQFF. This chain connects TRBV24-1 to TRBJ2-1; no DNA is available, so the TRBD1 call from TCRdb remains unchecked. This CDR3 spans 15 amino acids. CDR1 is KGHDR and CDR2 is SFDVKD in the germline V gene.

The rearrangement joins TRBV15 to TRBJ2-1; TCRdb's D call, TRBD1, is unchecked because there is no DNA. The V gene's germline CDR1 is LNHNV and CDR2 YYDKDF (reference sequence). The CDR3 has 15 residues. Here the CDR3 reads CATSRGSGTVDEQFF.

J is TRBJ1-2 and V is TRBV7-2. CDR1 is SGHTA and CDR2 is FQGNSA in the germline V gene. The CDR3 runs 12 residues. The CDR3: CASSLWEYGYTF.

The genes are TRBV7-2 and TRBJ2-5. Germline-derived CDR1 and CDR2 are SGHTA and FQGNSA. The CDR3 sequence is 15 residues long. The CDR3: CASSLLISFRETQYF.

V gene TRBV11-2 combines with J gene TRBJ2-2; as DNA is missing, the TRBD1 call by TCRdb cannot be tested. The CDR3 extends over 15 amino acids. Germline-derived CDR1 and CDR2 are SGHAT and FQNNGV. The CDR3 sequence is CASSLDLRGVGELFF.

The chain carries TRBV7-2 and TRBJ1-1. The CDR3 contains 12 residues. Germline CDR1 reads SGHTA; CDR2 reads FQGNSA. The CDR3 sequence: CASSLRTFEAFF.